These 32 T cell receptor beta chains share one sample of origin, sequenced in a study of CD8+CD57+ T cells in acquired aplastic anemia. For CDR3 and TCR beta VDJ profiling, genomic DNA was the template used. One entry per CDR3 protein results from TCRdb running MiXCR on the reads. The data contain a few hundred thousand distinct CDR3 sequences, roughly 68% of them singletons. Specimen: sorted CD4+, CD8+, or CD8+CD57+ T cells (not recorded which) from PBMCs. These receptors were obtained from a human donor in good health, serving as a control.

Note on this clonotype: The junction departs from germline at one end; a sequencing error may be responsible. The genes are TRBV9 and TRBJ2-3; D remains ambiguous. The CDR3 totals 14 residues. Germline CDR1 reads SGDLS; CDR2 reads YYNGEE. CDR3 protein: CASSQVGRGGTHNF. The CDR3 nucleotides read TGCGCCAGCAGCCAAGTAGGCCGCGGTGGTACACATAATTTT.

CDR3 sequence: CASSSSTGRTEAFF. CDR3 DNA: TGTGCCAGCAGCTCATCGACAGGGCGCACTGAAGCTTTCTTT. This rearrangement joins TRBV7-9 to TRBJ1-1; TRBD1 matches at 7 bases. The CDR3 is made up of 14 amino acids. CDR1 SEHNR and CDR2 FQNEAQ come from the germline V gene (reference sequence). Trimming at V came to 4 bases and at J to 4 bases, leaving 6 bases not matched to a gene.

A word on this clonotype: At one of its ends the junction is not consistent with the germline gene, which may arise from a read error. The rearrangement uses TRBV19 and TRBJ1-5; no clear D gene. The germline CDR1 and CDR2 sequences are LNHDA and SQIVND (reference sequence). CDR3 length: 12 residues. CDR3 in amino acids: CASTLRANPHHF. Written as DNA, the CDR3 is TGTGCCAGTACTCTCCGGGCCAACCCCCACCATTTT.

Regarding this clonotype: This CDR3 fails to terminate in the conserved phenylalanine or tryptophan, so it likely reflects a read error. The limits of the CDR3 on the DNA are not certain, so only TCRdb's listed CDR3 is given. This chain connects TRBV7-2 to TRBJ1-6; TRBD1 reflects the table's D call only, with no check against the DNA. Germline CDR1 SGHTA, CDR2 FQGNSA. The CDR3 has 13 amino acids, counting both end residues. This CDR3 reads CASNGGIDTQFFC.

V gene TRBV19 combines with J gene TRBJ1-5, with TRBD1 matching over 12 bases. CDR1 and CDR2 (germline): LNHDA, SQIVND (reference sequence). J gave up 2 bases and V 7 bases, and 9 bases lay outside the gene matches. This CDR3 comprises 17 residues. The CDR3 protein is CASKTGTGGTGNQPQHF. The DNA of the CDR3 is TGTGCCAGTAAAACCGGGACAGGGGGCACTGGCAATCAGCCCCAGCATTTT.

This clonotype was counted between two and nine times. Because it lacks the conserved phenylalanine or tryptophan at the end, this CDR3 is likely a read error. It is unclear where the CDR3 begins or ends on the DNA, so no DNA is shown, and the CDR3 is as TCRdb lists it. The J gene is TRBJ1-1, the V gene TRBV2. Germline CDR1 SNHLY, CDR2 FYNNEI. The CDR3 is 13 residues long, ends included. The CDR3 sequence is CASTEGRNTEASL.

The chain joins TRBV5-1 to TRBJ1-4; 9 positions agree with TRBD1. CDR1 SGHRS and CDR2 YFSETQ come from the germline V gene. V trimming: 5 bases; J trimming: 5 bases; junction bases outside the gene matches: 4. The CDR3 totals 14 residues. CDR3: CASRRDRVNEKLFF. As DNA, the CDR3 is TGCGCCAGCAGGCGGGACAGGGTCAATGAAAAACTGTTTTTT.

The genes are TRBV7-2 and TRBJ2-3; D possibly corresponds to TRBD1 (5 bases). Germline V lookup: CDR1 SGHTA, CDR2 FQGNSA. The CDR3 has 15 residues. The germline V and J ends were trimmed by 5 bases and 7 bases, with 19 bases remaining between them. CDR3 loop: CASSHPVDDRYTQYF. CDR3 in DNA: TGTGCCAGCAGCCATCCGGTCGACGACAGATATACGCAGTATTTT.

The V call is TRBV2, the J call TRBJ1-2, with no clear D. Germline V lookup: CDR1 SNHLY, CDR2 FYNNEI. Trimming removed 6 bases from V and 8 bases from J, with 16 bases in between. The CDR3 spans 13 residues. CDR3: CASRVAAPRGYTF. For the CDR3, the DNA is TGTGCCAGCAGGGTAGCCGCCCCGAGGGGCTACACCTTC.

The sample holds many counts of this clonotype. CDR3 DNA sequence: TGCAGTGCTTCCGGACTAGCGCGCTACGAGCAGTACTTC. Its translation is CSASGLARYEQYF. The genes are TRBV20-1 and TRBJ2-7; 9 positions match TRBD2. The J segment lost 3 bases and the V segment lost 5 bases, leaving 5 bases of the junction unmatched. This CDR3 has 13 amino acids. CDR1 is DFQATT, CDR2 SNEGSKA, per germline (reference sequence).

In this sample, this clonotype turned up many times. The chain employs TRBV19 and TRBJ2-5; TRBD1 agrees at 8 bases. This CDR3 region has 14 residues. The V segment lost 8 bases and the J segment 1 base; nucleotides outside the gene matches: 6. Germline V gene lookup returns CDR1 LNHDA and CDR2 SQIVND (reference sequence). This CDR3 is CASRPTGGQETQYF. The CDR3 DNA reads as TGTGCCAGTCGCCCTACAGGGGGCCAAGAGACCCAGTACTTC.

This clonotype came up once. The chain joins TRBV6-4 to TRBJ1-3; D gene unclear. The CDR3 covers 13 residues. Trimming stripped 4 bases from V and 4 bases from J, with 8 bases between. Germline lookup yields CDR1 MRHNA and CDR2 SNTAGT. The CDR3 loop reads CASSVSAGNTIYF. The CDR3 bases are TGTGCCAGCAGTGTTAGCGCCGGAAACACCATATATTTT.

The chain's CDR3 is CASRTVPTEAFF. For the CDR3, the DNA is TGTGCCAGCAGGACAGTCCCCACTGAAGCTTTCTTT. The rearrangement links TRBV2 to TRBJ1-1; tentative D call: TRBD1 (5 bases). The germline V and J ends were trimmed by 6 bases and 4 bases, with 9 bases remaining between them. CDR1 is SNHLY, CDR2 FYNNEI, per germline. The CDR3 covers 12 residues.

This CDR3 reads CSARGPGRLYPTAQYF. DNA for the CDR3: TGCAGTGCTAGGGGCCCGGGACGGTTATACCCTACGGCCCAGTACTTC. V usage is TRBV20-1 and J usage is TRBJ2-5; D tentatively fits TRBD1 or TRBD2 (5 bases each). V was shortened by 3 bases and J by 9 bases, with 26 bases between the two germline ends. CDR3 length: 16 residues. CDR1 is DFQATT, CDR2 SNEGSKA, per germline (reference sequence).

About this clonotype itself: Its ends do not fully match the called genes, so a read error is possible. V is TRBV11-2 and J is TRBJ2-3; D gene ambiguous. CDR1 SGHAT and CDR2 FQNNGV come from the germline V gene. There are 14 residues in the CDR3. CDR3 sequence (DNA): TGCGCCAGCAGCTTACAGCCGTCGTCAGATACGCAGTATTTT. Protein product: CASSLQPSSDTQYF.

The chain combines TRBV24-1 with TRBJ1-1, with a tentative D call TRBD1 (5 bases). Germline V gene lookup returns CDR1 KGHDR and CDR2 SFDVKD. Between the trimmed V and J ends, which lost 5 bases and 5 bases, there was a span of 14 bases. The length of the CDR3 is 14 residues. This CDR3 reads CATSGGRRITEAFF. The CDR3 region has the DNA TGTGCCACCAGTGGGGGCCGGCGCATTACTGAAGCTTTCTTT.

Worth noting for this clonotype: The CDR3 carries no conserved terminal phenylalanine or tryptophan, so it likely arises from a read error. The chain links TRBV7-9 to TRBJ2-7; D not resolved. This CDR3 comprises 11 residues. Germline values: CDR1 SEHNR, CDR2 FQNEAQ (reference sequence). In DNA, the CDR3 is TGCGCCAGCAGCTTGGCCGATACGCAGTACTAT. Translated: CASSLADTQYY.

V and J are TRBV20-1 and TRBJ2-3; D perhaps matches TRBD1 (6 bases). V lost 0 bases and J lost 6, with 13 bases in between. The CDR3 length is 14 residues. Germline V gene lookup returns CDR1 DFQATT and CDR2 SNEGSKA (reference sequence). The CDR3 here is CSAREGAGPDTQYF. Here the CDR3 DNA reads TGCAGTGCTAGAGAGGGGGCCGGACCCGATACGCAGTATTTT.

This clonotype occurred many times. V is TRBV3-1 and J is TRBJ1-6; TRBD1 might be the D (6 bases). V was pared by 3 bases and J by 9 bases, with 12 bases between. Germline lookup yields CDR1 LGHDT and CDR2 YNNKEL (reference sequence). This CDR3 has 14 residues. The CDR3 DNA sequence: TGTGCCAGCAGCCAGGACAGCCTAAGTTCACCCCTCCACTTT. This sequence encodes CASSQDSLSSPLHF.

The chain carries TRBV12-3 or TRBV12-4 and TRBJ2-1, with a tentative D call TRBD2 (6 bases). V was shortened by 6 bases and J by 10 bases, with 16 bases between the two germline ends. The CDR3 runs to 13 residues. The CDR3 spells CASSPDPGSEQFF. The CDR3 region has the DNA TGTGCCAGCAGCCCGGACCCCGGGAGCGAGCAGTTCTTC.

This rearrangement joins TRBV2 to TRBJ2-7; no clear D. The CDR3 totals 13 residues. The V and J ends lost 7 bases and 5 bases respectively, with 15 bases between them. Germline lookup yields CDR1 SNHLY and CDR2 FYNNEI. DNA for the CDR3: TGTGCCAGCAACCCAACCCTTACCGACGAGCAGTACTTC. Translation gives CASNPTLTDEQYF.

The rearrangement links TRBV7-2 to TRBJ2-7; D is unresolved. V was shortened by 5 bases and J by 3 bases, with 11 bases between the two germline ends. Germline-derived CDR1 and CDR2 are SGHTA and FQGNSA. The CDR3 spans 13 residues. The CDR3 nucleotides read TGTGCCAGCAGCCCCCAGATTAGCTACGAGCAGTACTTC. This gives the protein CASSPQISYEQYF.

This clonotype is a singleton in its sample. The J gene is TRBJ2-3, the V gene TRBV12-3 or TRBV12-4, with a possible D match to TRBD2 (5 bases). The V end was cut by 8 bases, the J end by 2 bases, with 14 bases between. The CDR3 sequence is 14 residues long. CDR3 sequence: CASALDSHTDTQYF. The CDR3 coding sequence is TGTGCCAGCGCACTAGATTCGCACACAGATACGCAGTATTTT.

This clonotype has just a few counts. A read error may produce the germline difference seen at one junction end. The V and J genes are TRBV2 and TRBJ1-3; D not resolved. This CDR3 contains 14 residues. The germline V gene encodes CDR1 SNHLY and CDR2 FYNNEI. The CDR3 nucleotides read TGTGCCAGCAGCGTTGAGTTCTCTGGAAACACCATATACTTT. This translates into CASSVEFSGNTIYF.

This clonotype was seen many times. In DNA, the CDR3 is TGTGCCAGCAGCGGGGGGACAGTCTATGGCTACACCTTC. Its translation: CASSGGTVYGYTF. The genes are TRBV3-1 and TRBJ1-2; 7 bases fit TRBD1. Looked up from germline, CDR1 is LGHDT and CDR2 is YNNKEL (reference sequence). Trimming at V came to 5 bases and at J to 4 bases, leaving 4 bases not matched to a gene. There are 13 residues in the CDR3.

This clonotype has only a few counts. V and J are TRBV10-1 and TRBJ2-5; D perhaps matches TRBD1 (6 bases). V was pared by 3 bases and J by 4 bases, with 15 bases between. Germline V gives CDR1 WNHNN, CDR2 SYGVQD (reference sequence). The CDR3 is made up of 15 amino acids. The CDR3 spells CASSDQGSFRETQYF. CDR3 coding DNA: TGCGCCAGCAGTGATCAGGGGAGTTTTCGAGAGACCCAGTACTTC.

This clonotype was observed a few times. The chain links TRBV3-1 to TRBJ1-3; D is perhaps TRBD1 (5 bases). V lost 2 bases to trimming and J lost 6 bases, with 11 bases between them. Germline CDR1 LGHDT, CDR2 YNNKEL (reference sequence). This CDR3 is 14 amino acids long. The CDR3 DNA follows: TGTGCCAGCAGCCAACAGGGCCTACTAAACACCATATATTTT. This translates into CASSQQGLLNTIYF.

V gene TRBV2 combines with J gene TRBJ2-7; D is ambiguous. Germline assignment: CDR1 SNHLY and CDR2 FYNNEI. The CDR3 consists of 15 residues. V dropped 6 bases and J dropped 13 bases, with 28 bases sitting between them. The CDR3 coding sequence is TGTGCCAGCAGCGACGGGCAGAGGATCAATGGCTACACCTACTTC. Encoded protein: CASSDGQRINGYTYF.

This rearrangement joins TRBV7-2 to TRBJ1-2; maybe TRBD1 (5 bases). The CDR3 runs to 15 residues. V was shortened by 7 bases and J by 3 bases, with 18 bases between the two germline ends. Germline loops: CDR1 SGHTA, CDR2 FQGNSA. CDR3 DNA: TGTGCCAGCATCTGGGGGGGGGGTTCCTACTATGGCTACACCTTC. This gives the protein CASIWGGGSYYGYTF.

This clonotype has a handful of counts. In this CDR3 the conserved last residue, phenylalanine or tryptophan, is missing, so a read error is likely. The chain employs TRBV7-9 and TRBJ1-5, with D perhaps TRBD1 (5 bases). Germline V lookup: CDR1 SEHNR, CDR2 FQNEAQ (reference sequence). The CDR3 has 13 residues. V was cut by 6 bases and J by 4 bases, with 10 bases left in between. The CDR3 DNA reads TGTGCCAGCAGTGACAGAAATAATCAGCCCCAGCATTCT. It is translated as CASSDRNNQPQHS.

On this clonotype itself: Germline is not matched at one junction end, which may reflect a read error. The rearrangement joins TRBV7-2 to TRBJ1-2; 7 nucleotides match TRBD1. Looked up from germline, CDR1 is SGHTA and CDR2 is FQGNSA. The CDR3 is made up of 20 amino acids. This CDR3 reads CASSLSPRANTGTANYGYTF. Written as DNA, the CDR3 is TGCGCCAGCAGCTTGTCTCCCAGGGCGAACACCGGGACAGCTAACTATGGCTACACCTTC.

V usage is TRBV19 and J usage is TRBJ2-5, with 8 bases lining up with TRBD2. V gave up 6 bases and J gave up 3 bases; unmatched junction bases: 6. The CDR3 consists of 14 residues. Germline V lookup: CDR1 LNHDA, CDR2 SQIVND (reference sequence). For the CDR3, the DNA is TGTGCCAGTAGGGGGGATAGCGGGGAAGAGACCCAGTACTTC. Translated, it gives CASRGDSGEETQYF. Together with reference TRBV19 and TRBJ2-5, the CDR3 gives the full variable domain: DGGITQSPKYLFRKEGQNVTLSCEQNLNHDAMYWYRQDPGQGLRLIYYSQIVNDFQKGDIAEGYSVSREKKESFPLTVTSAQKNPTAFYLCASRGDSGEETQYFGPGTRLLVL.